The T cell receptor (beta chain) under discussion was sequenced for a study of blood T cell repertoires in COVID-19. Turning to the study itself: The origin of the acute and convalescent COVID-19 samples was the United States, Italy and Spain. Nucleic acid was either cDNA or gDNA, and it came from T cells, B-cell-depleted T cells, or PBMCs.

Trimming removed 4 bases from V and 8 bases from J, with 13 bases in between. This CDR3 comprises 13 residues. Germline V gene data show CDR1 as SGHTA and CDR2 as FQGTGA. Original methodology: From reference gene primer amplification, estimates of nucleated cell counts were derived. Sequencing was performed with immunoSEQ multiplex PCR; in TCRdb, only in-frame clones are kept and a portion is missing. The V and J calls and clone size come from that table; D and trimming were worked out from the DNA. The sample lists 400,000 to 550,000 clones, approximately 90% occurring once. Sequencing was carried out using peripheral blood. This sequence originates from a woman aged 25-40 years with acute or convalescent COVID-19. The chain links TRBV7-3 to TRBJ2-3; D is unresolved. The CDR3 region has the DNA TGTGCCAGCAGCTCCACCCAGGCTGGTACGCAGTATTTT. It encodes CASSSTQAGTQYF.